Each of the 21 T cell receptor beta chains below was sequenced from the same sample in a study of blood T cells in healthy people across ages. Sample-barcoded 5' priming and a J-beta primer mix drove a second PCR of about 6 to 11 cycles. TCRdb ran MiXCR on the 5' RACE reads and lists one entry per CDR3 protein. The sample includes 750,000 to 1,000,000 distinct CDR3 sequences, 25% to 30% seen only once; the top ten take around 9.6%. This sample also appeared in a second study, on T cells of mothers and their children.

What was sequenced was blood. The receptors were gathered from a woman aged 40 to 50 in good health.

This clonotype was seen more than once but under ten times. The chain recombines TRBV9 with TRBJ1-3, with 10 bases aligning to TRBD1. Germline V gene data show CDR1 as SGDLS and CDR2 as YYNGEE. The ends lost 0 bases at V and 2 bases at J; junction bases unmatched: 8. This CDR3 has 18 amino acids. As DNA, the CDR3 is TGTGCCAGCAGCGTAGAGGCGGGACAGGGGAGGGCTGGAAACACCATATATTTT. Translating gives CASSVEAGQGRAGNTIYF.

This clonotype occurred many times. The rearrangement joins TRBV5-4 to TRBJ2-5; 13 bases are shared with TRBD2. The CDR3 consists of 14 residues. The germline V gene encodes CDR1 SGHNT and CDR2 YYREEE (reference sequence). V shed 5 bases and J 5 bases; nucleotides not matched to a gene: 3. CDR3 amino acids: CASRLAGGRETQYF. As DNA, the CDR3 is TGTGCCAGCAGACTAGCGGGGGGGCGGGAGACCCAGTACTTC.

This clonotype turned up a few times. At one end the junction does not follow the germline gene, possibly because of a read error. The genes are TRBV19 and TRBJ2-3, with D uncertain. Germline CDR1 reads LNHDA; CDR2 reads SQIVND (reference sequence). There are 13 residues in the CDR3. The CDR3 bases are TGTGCCAGTAGTATGAACCCCCCAGACACGCAGTATTTT. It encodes CASSMNPPDTQYF.

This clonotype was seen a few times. CDR3 residues: CASRERGVPSEQYF. CDR3 bases: TGTGCCAGCAGAGAAAGGGGGGTCCCCAGCGAGCAGTACTTC. The V call is TRBV6-6, the J call TRBJ2-7; either TRBD1 or TRBD2 may supply D (6 bases each). Trimming left V 6 bases short and J 6 bases short, with 18 bases between. Germline loops: CDR1 MNHNY, CDR2 SVGAGI (reference sequence). The CDR3 has 14 amino acids.

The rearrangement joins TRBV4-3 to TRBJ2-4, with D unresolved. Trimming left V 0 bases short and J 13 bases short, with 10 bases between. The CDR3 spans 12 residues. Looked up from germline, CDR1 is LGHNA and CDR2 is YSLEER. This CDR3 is CASSQENGRQYF. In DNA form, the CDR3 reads TGCGCCAGCAGCCAAGAAAACGGGCGGCAGTACTTC.

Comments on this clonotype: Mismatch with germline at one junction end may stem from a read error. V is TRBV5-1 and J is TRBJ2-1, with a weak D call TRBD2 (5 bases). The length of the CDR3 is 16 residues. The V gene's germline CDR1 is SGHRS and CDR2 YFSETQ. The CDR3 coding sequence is TGCGCCAACAGCTTGGAATCCGGACTCAGAAACAATGAGCAGTTCTTC. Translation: CANSLESGLRNNEQFF.

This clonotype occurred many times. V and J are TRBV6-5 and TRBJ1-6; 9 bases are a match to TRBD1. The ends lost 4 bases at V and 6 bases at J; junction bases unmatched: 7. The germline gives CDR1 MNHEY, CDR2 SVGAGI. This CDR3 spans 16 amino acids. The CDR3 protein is CASSWGDRAPNSPLHF. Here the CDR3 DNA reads TGTGCCAGCAGTTGGGGGGACAGGGCCCCTAATTCACCCCTCCACTTT.

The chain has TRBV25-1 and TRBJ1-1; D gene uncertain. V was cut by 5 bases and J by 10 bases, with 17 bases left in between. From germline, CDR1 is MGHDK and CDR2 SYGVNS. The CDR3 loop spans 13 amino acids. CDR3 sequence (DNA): TGTGCCAGCAGTCCTCAACGAGCGGACTTAGCTTTCTTT. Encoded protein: CASSPQRADLAFF.

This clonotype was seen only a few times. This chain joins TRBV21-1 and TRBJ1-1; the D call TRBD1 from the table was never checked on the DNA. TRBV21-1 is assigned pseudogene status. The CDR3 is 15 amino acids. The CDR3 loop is CASSSSREKNTEAFF. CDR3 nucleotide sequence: TGTGCCAGCAGCTCCTCCCGGGAGAAGAACACTGAAGCTTTCTTT.

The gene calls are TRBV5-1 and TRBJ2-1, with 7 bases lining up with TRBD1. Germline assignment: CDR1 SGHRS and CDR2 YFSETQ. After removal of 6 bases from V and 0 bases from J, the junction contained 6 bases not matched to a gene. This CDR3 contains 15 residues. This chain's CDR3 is CASNPRGSSYNEQFF. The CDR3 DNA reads TGCGCCAGCAACCCCAGGGGGAGCTCCTACAATGAGCAGTTCTTC. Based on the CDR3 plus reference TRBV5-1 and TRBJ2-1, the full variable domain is KAGVTQTPRYLIKTRGQQVTLSCSPISGHRSVSWYQQTPGQGLQFLFEYFSETQRNKGNFPGRFSGRQFSNSRSEMNVSTLELGDSALYLCASNPRGSSYNEQFFGPGTRLTVL.

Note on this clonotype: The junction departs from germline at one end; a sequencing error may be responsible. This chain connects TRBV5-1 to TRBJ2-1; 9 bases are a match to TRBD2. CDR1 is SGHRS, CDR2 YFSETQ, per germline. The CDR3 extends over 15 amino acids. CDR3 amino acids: CACSLQSGGYNEQFF. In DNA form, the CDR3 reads TGCGCCTGCAGCTTGCAGAGCGGGGGGTACAATGAGCAGTTCTTC.

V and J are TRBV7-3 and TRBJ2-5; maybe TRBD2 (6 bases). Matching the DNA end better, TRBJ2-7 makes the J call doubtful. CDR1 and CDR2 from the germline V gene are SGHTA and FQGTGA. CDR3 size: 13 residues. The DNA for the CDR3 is TGTGCCAGCAGCAAGGGACTGTCCTACGAGCAGTACTTC. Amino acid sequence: CASSKGLSYEQYF.

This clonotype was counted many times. CDR3 region: CASSHDSYNEQFF. In nucleotides, the CDR3 is TGTGCCAGCAGTCACGACAGTTACAATGAGCAGTTCTTC. The chain links TRBV7-9 to TRBJ2-1, with D perhaps matching TRBD1 (5 bases). The CDR3 has 13 residues. V dropped 6 bases and J dropped 4 bases, with 10 bases sitting between them. Germline-derived CDR1 and CDR2 are SEHNR and FQNEAQ (reference sequence).

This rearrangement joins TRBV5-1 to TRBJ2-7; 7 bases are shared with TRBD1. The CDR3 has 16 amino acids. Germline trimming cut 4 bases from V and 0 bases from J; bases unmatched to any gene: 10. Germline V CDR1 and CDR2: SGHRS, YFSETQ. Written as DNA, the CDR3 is TGCGCCAGCAGCCTACCCGGGACAGATAGCTCCTACGAGCAGTACTTC. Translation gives CASSLPGTDSSYEQYF.

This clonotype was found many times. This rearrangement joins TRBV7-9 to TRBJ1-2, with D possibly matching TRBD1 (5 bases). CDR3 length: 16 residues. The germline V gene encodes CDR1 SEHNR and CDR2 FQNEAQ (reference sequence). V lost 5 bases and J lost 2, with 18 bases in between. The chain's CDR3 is CASSPQRQRLNYGYTF. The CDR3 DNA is TGTGCCAGCAGCCCGCAACGACAGCGACTAAACTATGGCTACACCTTC.

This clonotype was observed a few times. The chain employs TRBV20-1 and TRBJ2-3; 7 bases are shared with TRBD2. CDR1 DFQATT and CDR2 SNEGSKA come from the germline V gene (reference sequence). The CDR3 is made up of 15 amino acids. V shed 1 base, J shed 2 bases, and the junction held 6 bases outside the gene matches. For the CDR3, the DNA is TGCAGTGCTAGAGGACGGGGGGTTCACACAGATACGCAGTATTTT. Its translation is CSARGRGVHTDTQYF.

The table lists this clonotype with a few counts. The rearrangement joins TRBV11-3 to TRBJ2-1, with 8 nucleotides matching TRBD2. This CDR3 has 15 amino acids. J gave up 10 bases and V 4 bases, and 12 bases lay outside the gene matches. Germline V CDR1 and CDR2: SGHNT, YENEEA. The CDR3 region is CASSSGTRGVVEQFF. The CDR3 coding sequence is TGTGCCAGCAGCTCCGGGACTAGGGGAGTGGTGGAGCAGTTCTTC.

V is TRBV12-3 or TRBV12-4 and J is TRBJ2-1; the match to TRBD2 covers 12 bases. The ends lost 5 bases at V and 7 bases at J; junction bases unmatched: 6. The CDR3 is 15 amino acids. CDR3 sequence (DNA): TGTGCCAGCAGTCCGGGACTAGCGGGTCTAAATGAGCAGTTCTTC. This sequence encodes CASSPGLAGLNEQFF.

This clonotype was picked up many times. In DNA form, the CDR3 reads TGTGCCAGCAGCCGAGATAGACCGGGACCCAGCCCCTATGGCTACACCTTC. Its protein is CASSRDRPGPSPYGYTF. J is TRBJ1-2 and V is TRBV7-9; TRBD1 might be the D (5 bases). This CDR3 contains 17 residues. CDR1 is SEHNR, CDR2 FQNEAQ, per germline (reference sequence). Deletions cut 5 bases from V and 4 bases from J, with 23 bases between.

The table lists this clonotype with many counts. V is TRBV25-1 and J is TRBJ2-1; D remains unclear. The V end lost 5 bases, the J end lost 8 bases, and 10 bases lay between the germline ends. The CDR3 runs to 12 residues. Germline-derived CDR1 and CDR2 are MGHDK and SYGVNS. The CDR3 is CASSTQFYEQFF. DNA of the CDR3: TGTGCCAGCAGTACACAGTTCTATGAGCAGTTCTTC.

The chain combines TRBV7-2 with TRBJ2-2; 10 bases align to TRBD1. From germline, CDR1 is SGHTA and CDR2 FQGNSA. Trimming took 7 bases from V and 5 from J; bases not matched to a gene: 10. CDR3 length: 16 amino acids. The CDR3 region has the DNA TGTGCCAGCACCCAAGGGGACAGGGGTAGGACCGGGGAGCTGTTTTTT. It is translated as CASTQGDRGRTGELFF.